This passage covers 20 T cell receptor beta chains from one sample sequenced in a study of PD-L1 blockade in urothelial cancer. Sequencing was performed with immunoSEQ multiplex PCR; in TCRdb, only in-frame clones are kept and a portion is missing. There are under 40,000 clones in the sample; more than 65% occur only once, and approximately 3.6% lies in the top ten. Sequences were derived from PBMCs, sampled around atezolizumab (anti-PD-L1) treatment. The receptors originated from a man between 70 and 80 years old with urothelial cancer.

The chain has TRBV18 and TRBJ1-2, with D possibly TRBD1 on 5 matching bases. V was cut by 0 bases and J by 2 bases, with 10 bases left in between. From germline, CDR1 is KGHSH and CDR2 LQKENI. There are 15 residues in the CDR3. The DNA for the CDR3 is TGTGCCAGCTCACCACCGCGGACAAGGAACTATGGCTACACCTTC. Amino acids: CASSPPRTRNYGYTF.

V and J are TRBV7-2 and TRBJ2-5, with D perhaps assigned TRBD1 or TRBD2 (5 bases each). Germline V gene data show CDR1 as SGHTA and CDR2 as FQGNSA. The CDR3 covers 14 residues. The V gene lost 5 bases and the J gene lost 1 base, with 11 bases spanning the gap. The CDR3 protein is CASSVDSGQETQYF. In nucleotides, the CDR3 is TGTGCCAGCAGCGTAGACAGCGGCCAAGAGACCCAGTACTTC.

J is TRBJ2-3 and V is TRBV11-3; 8 nucleotides match TRBD2. V lost 5 bases, J lost 4 bases, and 5 bases stayed unmatched. Germline-derived CDR1 and CDR2 are SGHNT and YENEEA. This CDR3 region has 14 residues. DNA of the CDR3: TGTGCCAGCAGCCCCCCCGGGGGGGCAGATACGCAGTATTTT. This sequence encodes CASSPPGGADTQYF.

This chain connects TRBV6-5 to TRBJ2-7; D uncertain. This CDR3 is 14 amino acids long. Germline V gives CDR1 MNHEY, CDR2 SVGAGI. V was cut by 4 bases and J by 1 base, with 11 bases left in between. Written as DNA, the CDR3 is TGTGCCAGCAGTTCCCAAGTACGGTCCTACGAGCAGTACTTC. Protein: CASSSQVRSYEQYF.

The CDR3 spells CASSDAPGTGGEETQYF. Here the CDR3 DNA reads TGTGCCAGCAGTGACGCACCCGGGACAGGGGGCGAGGAGACCCAGTACTTC. V and J are TRBV25-1 and TRBJ2-5; 12 positions agree with TRBD1. J gave up 5 bases and V 3 bases, and 10 bases lay outside the gene matches. The CDR3 runs 17 residues. Germline values: CDR1 MGHDK, CDR2 SYGVNS.

This rearrangement joins TRBV4-1 to TRBJ2-2; 9 bases fit TRBD2. CDR3 length: 17 amino acids. With V trimmed by 4 bases and J by 3 bases, 9 bases remained unmatched. The germline gives CDR1 MGHRA, CDR2 YSYEKL. CDR3 bases: TGCGCCAGCAGCCCCGGCGGGAGGGCATTGGACACCGGGGAGCTGTTTTTT. Amino acids: CASSPGGRALDTGELFF.

The chain couples TRBV29-1 to TRBJ2-1, with D hard to call. CDR1 and CDR2 (germline): SQVTM, ANQGSEA. With 0 bases removed from V and 0 bases from J, the gap between germline ends came to 9 bases. The CDR3 runs to 15 residues. CDR3 coding DNA: TGCAGCGTTGAAGACCTACTAAGCTCCTACAATGAGCAGTTCTTC. Its protein product is CSVEDLLSSYNEQFF.

The rearrangement links TRBV9 to TRBJ2-2; D unclear. This CDR3 spans 15 amino acids. V lost 4 bases and J lost 1, with 11 bases in between. Germline assignment: CDR1 SGDLS and CDR2 YYNGEE. CDR3 DNA: TGTGCCAGCAGCTCCGCAGACTGGAACACCGGGGAGCTGTTTTTT. It codes for CASSSADWNTGELFF.

The rearrangement links TRBV30 to TRBJ1-4; D gene ambiguous. V gave up 1 base and J gave up 4 bases, with 13 bases separating them. The germline V gene has CDR1 GTSNPN and CDR2 SVGIG (reference sequence). The CDR3 runs 15 residues. The CDR3 sequence: CAWSATRGINEKLFF. CDR3 bases: TGTGCCTGGAGTGCAACCCGAGGTATTAATGAAAAACTGTTTTTT. The full variable domain, in which reference TRBV30 and TRBJ1-4 provide the parts outside the CDR3, is SQTIHQWPATLVQPVGSPLSLECTVEGTSNPNLYWYRQAAGRGLQLLFYSVGIGQISSEVPQNLSASRPQDRQFILSSKKLLLSDSGFYLCAWSATRGINEKLFFGSGTQLSVL.

This chain joins TRBV7-2 and TRBJ1-1; D might be TRBD1 (5 bases). The V gene lost 1 base and the J gene lost 0 bases, with 12 bases spanning the gap. CDR3 size: 16 residues. Germline-derived CDR1 and CDR2 are SGHTA and FQGNSA. In DNA, the CDR3 is TGTGCCAGCAGCTTAGAACCCCCAGGGCTGAACACTGAAGCTTTCTTT. Its translation is CASSLEPPGLNTEAFF. Full variable domain (outside the CDR3, taken from reference TRBV7-2 and TRBJ1-1): GAGVSQSPSNKVTEKGKDVELRCDPISGHTALYWYRQSLGQGLEFLIYFQGNSAPDKSGLPSDRFSAERTGGSVSTLTIQRTQQEDSAVYLCASSLEPPGLNTEAFFGQGTRLTVV.

The genes are TRBV5-1 and TRBJ1-1; a possible D gene is TRBD1 (6 bases). The V end was cut by 0 bases, the J end by 3 bases, with 12 bases between. In germline, CDR1 is SGHRS, CDR2 YFSETQ. The CDR3 length is 15 residues. The CDR3 bases are TGCGCCAGCAGCTTGGAGGGGGTTTTGTACACTGAAGCTTTCTTT. This gives the protein CASSLEGVLYTEAFF. Drawing the rest from reference TRBV5-1 and TRBJ1-1, the complete variable domain is KAGVTQTPRYLIKTRGQQVTLSCSPISGHRSVSWYQQTPGQGLQFLFEYFSETQRNKGNFPGRFSGRQFSNSRSEMNVSTLELGDSALYLCASSLEGVLYTEAFFGQGTRLTVV.

The rearrangement links TRBV5-1 to TRBJ2-1, with 10 positions matching TRBD2. V shed 5 bases and J 0 bases; nucleotides not matched to a gene: 5. The CDR3 has 16 residues. In germline, CDR1 is SGHRS, CDR2 YFSETQ. The CDR3 sequence is CASRLAGFSSYNEQFF. The DNA of the CDR3 is TGCGCCAGCAGACTAGCGGGATTCAGCTCCTACAATGAGCAGTTCTTC.

This clone has only one observation. CDR3 sequence reads: CASSIDQGGRVKNEQFF. DNA for the CDR3: TGTGCCAGTAGTATAGATCAGGGAGGGAGGGTTAAGAATGAGCAGTTCTTC. The J gene is TRBJ2-1, the V gene TRBV19, with 7 bases fitting TRBD2. J lost 7 bases, V lost 0 bases, and 12 bases had no gene match. CDR3 length equals 17 residues. Germline assignment: CDR1 LNHDA and CDR2 SQIVND (reference sequence).

This sequence joins TRBV11-2 and TRBJ2-5; 7 bases align to TRBD1. Germline loops: CDR1 SGHAT, CDR2 FQNNGV. The CDR3 runs 14 residues. V was clipped by 7 bases and J by 1 base; unmatched bases: 6. The CDR3 bases are TGTGCCAGCACCAAGGGACAGTTCCAAGAGACCCAGTACTTC. Translated: CASTKGQFQETQYF.

CDR3 nucleotides: TGCGCCAGCAGCGGGAGGACAGGTCCGCAAGAGACCCAGTACTTC. Translation: CASSGRTGPQETQYF. V and J are TRBV5-1 and TRBJ2-5, with a weak D call TRBD1 (7 bases). The CDR3 totals 15 residues. CDR1 and CDR2 from the germline V gene are SGHRS and YFSETQ. Trimming stripped 4 bases from V and 2 bases from J, with 15 bases between.

Points on this clone: This CDR3 is also generated by other DNA sequences in the sample. CDR3 amino acids: CASSSGLAADTQYF. The CDR3, as DNA: TGCGCCAGCAGCTCCGGACTAGCAGCAGATACGCAGTATTTT. The V gene is TRBV5-1, the J gene TRBJ2-3, with 8 bases fitting TRBD2. The V segment lost 3 bases and the J segment 4 bases; nucleotides outside the gene matches: 4. CDR1 is SGHRS and CDR2 is YFSETQ in the germline V gene. The CDR3 contains 14 residues.

CDR3 in amino acids: CATSRDLAGATNEKLFF. For the CDR3, the DNA is TGTGCCACCAGCAGAGATCTAGCCGGAGCAACTAATGAAAAACTGTTTTTT. V is TRBV15 and J is TRBJ1-4; D is uncertain. Trimming left V 0 bases short and J 0 bases short, with 11 bases between. Germline V lookup: CDR1 LNHNV, CDR2 YYDKDF (reference sequence). The CDR3 spans 17 residues.

The V and J genes are TRBV6-1 and TRBJ1-5; 9 bases line up with TRBD1. The germline V gene has CDR1 MNHNS and CDR2 SASEGT. With 3 bases clipped from V and 3 bases from J, the junction kept 3 bases outside the gene matches. This CDR3 has 15 amino acids. The CDR3 DNA reads TGTGCCAGCAGTGAGACAGGGGGATACAATCAGCCCCAGCATTTT. Encoded protein: CASSETGGYNQPQHF.

The rearrangement uses TRBV7-9 and TRBJ2-2, with D unclear. In germline, CDR1 is SEHNR, CDR2 FQNEAQ (reference sequence). The CDR3 totals 12 residues. The germline V and J ends were trimmed by 3 bases and 7 bases, with 6 bases remaining between them. CDR3 sequence reads: CASSFGGGELFF. The CDR3 DNA reads as TGTGCCAGCAGCTTCGGTGGCGGGGAGCTGTTTTTT.

This sequence joins TRBV9 and TRBJ2-5; D not resolved. CDR1 and CDR2 (germline): SGDLS, YYNGEE. The CDR3 totals 12 residues. The V end lost 3 bases, the J end lost 2 bases, and 5 bases lay between the germline ends. CDR3: CASSADQETQYF. In DNA form, the CDR3 reads TGTGCCAGCAGCGCAGATCAAGAGACCCAGTACTTC. Together with reference TRBV9 and TRBJ2-5, the CDR3 gives the full variable domain: DSGVTQTPKHLITATGQRVTLRCSPRSGDLSVYWYQQSLDQGLQFLIQYYNGEERAKGNILERFSAQQFPDLHSELNLSSLELGDSALYFCASSADQETQYFGPGTRLLVL.